This T cell receptor (beta chain) emerged from a study of control samples from healthy donors and cancer patients. This clone appeared once. TCRdb keeps only in-frame clones here, not all; method: immunoSEQ multiplex PCR. The sample yields 150,000 to 200,000 clones, just over 85% seen once. The V gene lost 5 bases and the J gene lost 2 bases, with 10 bases spanning the gap. This CDR3 comprises 13 residues. Germline V lookup: CDR1 MNHEY, CDR2 SMNVEV (reference sequence). Material for sequencing was blood. V and J are TRBV27 and TRBJ2-7, with D tentatively TRBD2 (5 bases). The receptor's source is a woman younger than 45 in good health. The CDR3 bases are TGTGCCAGCAGTCCGACGGGAACCTACGAGCAGTACTTC. It encodes CASSPTGTYEQYF.